Shown below are 2 T cell receptor beta chains from a single sample sequenced in a study of T cells in Graves' hyperthyroidism and ophthalmopathy. Using RNA transcripts as the source, TCR beta CDR3 regions were amplified. Initially, a first-round RT-PCR of the TCR CDR3 employed the HTBI primer set. Using its own MiXCR run on the multiplex PCR reads, TCRdb lists one record per CDR3 protein. The sample includes more than 500,000 distinct CDR3 sequences, about 15% of them seen just once. The specimen was blood. The receptor set was obtained from a woman in her thirties or forties with Graves' ophthalmopathy.

This clonotype was observed many times. V is TRBV20-1 and J is TRBJ2-4; tentative D call: TRBD2 (6 bases). The germline V gene has CDR1 DFQATT and CDR2 SNEGSKA (reference sequence). The V gene lost 6 bases and the J gene lost 7 bases, with 16 bases spanning the gap. The CDR3 covers 13 residues. CDR3 residues: CSADIEGRNIQYF. The CDR3 nucleotides are TGCAGTGCGGATATTGAGGGGAGGAACATTCAGTACTTC.

This clonotype was seen repeatedly, ten times or more. V is TRBV2 and J is TRBJ2-7; no clear D. Trimming left V 7 bases short and J 3 bases short, with 16 bases between. CDR1 is SNHLY and CDR2 is FYNNEI in the germline V gene. The CDR3 is 14 residues long. The CDR3 nucleotides read TGTGCCAGCAAAGAAAACAGTGGGATCTACGAGCAGTACTTC. Protein product: CASKENSGIYEQYF.